These T cell receptor beta chains were read from a single sample in a study of CD8+ T cells in alopecia areata. Data came from immunoSEQ multiplex PCR; TCRdb stores just in-frame clones and leaves some out. Of about 82,000 clones listed, around 54% were seen once; the top ten hold around 5%. Source material: NKG2D-high CD8+ T cells sorted from blood. Receptors originate from a human donor with alopecia areata. Each CDR3 is given with its conserved first and last residue. A D gene is named only where the DNA matches it firmly. Size tells how often a clone was seen (once, few, many) or the class of an expanded clone, and some rows leave it out.

TRBJ2-5 TRBV9 NA NA CASSARTGVETQYF TGTGCCAGCAGCGCGCGGACTGGGGTGGAGACCCAGTACTTC
TRBJ2-3 TRBV9 NA few CASSVGQTSTDTQYF TGTGCCAGCAGCGTCGGACAGACTAGCACAGATACGCAGTATTTT
TRBJ2-2 TRBV7-2 TRBD2 NA CASSFLSGSFTGELFF TGTGCCAGCAGCTTCCTTAGCGGGAGTTTCACCGGGGAGCTGTTTTTT
TRBJ2-3 TRBV28 NA NA CASSSSDTQYF TGTGCCAGCAGTTCGTCAGATACGCAGTATTTT
TRBJ2-1 TRBV12-5 TRBD2 NA CASGHGLDNEQFF TGTGCTAGTGGACATGGACTAGATAATGAGCAGTTCTTC
TRBJ1-2 TRBV9 NA NA CASSVAGEFMRGYTF TGTGCCAGCAGCGTAGCAGGGGAGTTCATGCGTGGCTACACCTTC
TRBJ2-5 TRBV4-1 TRBD1 NA CASSQPPGQGDQETQYF TGCGCCAGCAGCCAACCCCCGGGACAGGGGGACCAAGAGACCCAGTACTTC
TRBJ1-2 TRBV29-1 NA NA CSVEEERAANYGYTF TGCAGCGTTGAAGAGGAGAGGGCTGCTAACTATGGCTACACCTTC
TRBJ2-7 TRBV30 TRBD2 NA CAHRDYTSYEQYF TGTGCCCACCGGGACTACACCTCCTACGAGCAGTACTTC
TRBJ2-3 TRBV25-1 NA NA CASSAGASDTQYF TGTGCCAGCAGTGCCGGGGCATCAGATACGCAGTATTTT
TRBJ2-1 TRBV28 NA few CASSLYNEQFF TGTGCCAGCAGTTTATACAATGAGCAGTTCTTC
TRBJ2-2 TRBV4-1 NA NA CASSQASPNTGELFF TGCGCCAGCAGCCAGGCTAGCCCGAACACCGGGGAGCTGTTTTTT
TRBJ2-7 TRBV29-1 TRBD1 NA CSVPGQAGDEQYF TGCAGCGTCCCGGGACAGGCAGGCGACGAGCAGTACTTC
TRBJ1-1 TRBV5-4 NA once CASSPVDTEAFF TGTGCCAGCAGCCCCGTCGACACTGAAGCTTTCTTT
TRBJ2-1 TRBV29-1 NA NA CSVERTGYYNEQFF TGCAGCGTTGAGCGGACTGGCTACTACAATGAGCAGTTCTTC
TRBJ2-5 TRBV7-2 NA NA CASSLSDGIGETQYF TGTGCCAGCAGCTTATCCGACGGGATCGGAGAGACCCAGTACTTC
TRBJ1-1 TRBV5-6 NA few CASSWGTGNTEAFF TGTGCCAGCAGCTGGGGAACGGGGAACACTGAAGCTTTCTTT